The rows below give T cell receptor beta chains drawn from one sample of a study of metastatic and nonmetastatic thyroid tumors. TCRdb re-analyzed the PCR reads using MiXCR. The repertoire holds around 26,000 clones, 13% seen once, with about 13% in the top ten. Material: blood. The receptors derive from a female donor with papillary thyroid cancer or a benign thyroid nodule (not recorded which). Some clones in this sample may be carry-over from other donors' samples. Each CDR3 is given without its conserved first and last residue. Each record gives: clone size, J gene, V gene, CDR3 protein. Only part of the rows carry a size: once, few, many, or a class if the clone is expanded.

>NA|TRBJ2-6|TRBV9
ASSVNRAGANVLT
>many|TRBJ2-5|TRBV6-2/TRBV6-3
ASRLPGLAGGVETQY
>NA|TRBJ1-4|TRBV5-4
ASSRNGEKLF
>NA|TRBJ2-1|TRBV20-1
SAREATSGKNEQF
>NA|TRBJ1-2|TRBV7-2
ASSKDTQRRGYT
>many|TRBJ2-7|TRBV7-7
ASSPLPRDYGAYEQY
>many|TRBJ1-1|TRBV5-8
ASSFGGDTEAF
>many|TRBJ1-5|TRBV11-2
ASSWDREDQPQH
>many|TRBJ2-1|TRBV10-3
AISVGWGRYNEPL
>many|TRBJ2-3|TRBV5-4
ASSLGGPADTQY
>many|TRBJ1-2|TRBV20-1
SVSKQGEANYGYT
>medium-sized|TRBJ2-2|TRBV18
ASSSPTNTGELF
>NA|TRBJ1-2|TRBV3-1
ASSQLSGGRNGYT
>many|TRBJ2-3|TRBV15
ATSRGMMLATLA
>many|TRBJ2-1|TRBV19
ASSIDPPGLADNEQF
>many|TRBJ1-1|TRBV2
ASSVTSGGGTEAF
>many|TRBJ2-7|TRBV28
ASSLWSTSYEQY
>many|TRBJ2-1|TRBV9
ASSTSPGRDEQF
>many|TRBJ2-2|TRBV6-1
ASSEAYTGELF
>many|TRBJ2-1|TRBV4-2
ASSQEYGLAGVSSYNEQF
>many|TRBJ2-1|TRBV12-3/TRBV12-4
ASSPGRGFNEQF
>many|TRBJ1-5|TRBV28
ASSFEDQPQH
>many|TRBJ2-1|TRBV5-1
ASQTNNEQF
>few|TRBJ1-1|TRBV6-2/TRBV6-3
ASSYYRETEAF
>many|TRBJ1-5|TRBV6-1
ASSRTGMGGQPQH
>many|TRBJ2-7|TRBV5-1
ASSLVEGLAGTYEQY
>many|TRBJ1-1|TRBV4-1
ASSQDNSNTEAF
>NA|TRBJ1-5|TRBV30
AWSEGLGQPQH
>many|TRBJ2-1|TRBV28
ASSSGPPLAGRYNEQF
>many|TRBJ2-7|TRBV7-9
ASSLETETYEQY
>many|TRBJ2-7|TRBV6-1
ASDLGGYEQY
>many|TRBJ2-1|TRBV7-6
ASKDSGSYNEQF
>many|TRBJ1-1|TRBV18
ASSPPNAGSTEAF
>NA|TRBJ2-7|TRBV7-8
ASSQTSGGLLNYEQY
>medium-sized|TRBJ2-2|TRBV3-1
ASRPTWTGTNTGELF
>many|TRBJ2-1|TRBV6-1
ASSEGTVASSYNEQF
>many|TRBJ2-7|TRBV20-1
SAVSGTNYEQY
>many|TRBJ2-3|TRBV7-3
ASSRTSGGGADTQY
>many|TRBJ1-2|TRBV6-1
ASTKGQNYGYT
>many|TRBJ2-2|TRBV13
ASSSSGRGTGELF
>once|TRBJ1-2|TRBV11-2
ASSIQGFGIYGYT
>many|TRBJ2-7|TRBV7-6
ASSLGTNGEQY
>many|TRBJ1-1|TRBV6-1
ASSVAGKAF
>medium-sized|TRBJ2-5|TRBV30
AWRGGLGETQY
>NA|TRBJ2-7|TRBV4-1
ASSLSPGTFGPSYEQY
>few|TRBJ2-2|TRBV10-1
ASGDSGSNRNTGELF
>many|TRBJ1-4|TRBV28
ASRGGQGRAWEKLF
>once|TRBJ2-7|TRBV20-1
SARAVTGGSYEQY
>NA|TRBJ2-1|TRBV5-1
ASSFTGGRTNEQF
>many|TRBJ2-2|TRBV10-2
ASSESNDSPGELF
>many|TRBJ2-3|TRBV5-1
ASSLLAGGDTQY
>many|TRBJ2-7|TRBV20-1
SATGGSYEQY
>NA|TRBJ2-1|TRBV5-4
ASSSATSGSSGEQF
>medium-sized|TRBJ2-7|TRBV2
ASRVSGLPLYEQY
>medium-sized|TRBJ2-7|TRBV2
ASSEAGEQY
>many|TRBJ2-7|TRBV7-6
ASSLGGEVYEQY
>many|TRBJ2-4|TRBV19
ASSTTTGGGIQY